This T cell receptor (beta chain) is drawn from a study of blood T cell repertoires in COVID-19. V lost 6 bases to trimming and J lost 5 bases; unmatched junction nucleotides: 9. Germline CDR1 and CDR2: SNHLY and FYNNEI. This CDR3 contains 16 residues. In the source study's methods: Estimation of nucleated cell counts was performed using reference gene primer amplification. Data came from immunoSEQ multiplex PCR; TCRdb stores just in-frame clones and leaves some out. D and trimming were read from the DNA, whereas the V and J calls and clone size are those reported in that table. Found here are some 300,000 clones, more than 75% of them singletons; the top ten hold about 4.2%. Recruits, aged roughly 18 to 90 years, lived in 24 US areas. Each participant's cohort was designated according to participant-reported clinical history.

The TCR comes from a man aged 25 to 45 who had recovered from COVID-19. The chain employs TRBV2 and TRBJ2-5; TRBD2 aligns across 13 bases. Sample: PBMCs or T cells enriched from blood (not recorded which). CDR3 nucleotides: TGTGCCAGCAGCTCAAGACTAGCGGGGGGCTGGGAGACCCAGTACTTC. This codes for CASSSRLAGGWETQYF.